The clone carrying this T cell receptor (beta chain) was seen a handful of times. This sample was included in a study of blood T cell repertoires in COVID-19. Authors' data handling: Estimation of nucleated cell counts was performed using reference gene primer amplification. The table came from immunoSEQ multiplex PCR; TCRdb's copy has only in-frame clones and leaves some out. The V and J calls and clone size were taken over from that table, and D and trimming were inferred from the DNA. Of approximately 190,000 clones listed, about 80% are singletons. Trimming stripped 6 bases from V and 3 bases from J, with 11 bases between. This CDR3 has 13 residues. Germline lookup yields CDR1 SEHNR and CDR2 FQNEAQ (reference sequence). Participant ages covered roughly 18 to 89 years across around 22 US areas.

What was sequenced was PBMCs or T cells enriched from blood (not recorded which). This TCR derives from a man aged 35 to 55 who had recovered from COVID-19. The V and J genes are TRBV7-9 and TRBJ1-1, with D uncertain. The CDR3 region is CASSTERDTEAFF. The CDR3, as DNA: TGTGCCAGCAGTACCGAGCGGGACACTGAAGCTTTCTTT.